These 17 T cell receptor beta chains were all obtained from the same sample, sequenced in a study of cytomegalovirus exposure and HLA in healthy donors. The PCR ran on 60 Vbeta and 13 Jbeta primers. Profiled with immunoSEQ multiplex PCR; TCRdb holds only in-frame clones, not every one. The data contain about 200,000 clones, 75% to 85% of them singletons. The specimen was PBMCs. Every receptor here comes from a woman between 35 and 50 years old in good health and CMV-seronegative.

The DNA for the CDR3 is TGTGCCAGCTCACCACCGATAACAGGCCGGAGGGGCGAGCAGTACTTC. Amino acid sequence: CASSPPITGRRGEQYF. The chain has TRBV18 and TRBJ2-7, with D possibly TRBD2 on 6 matching bases. V lost 0 bases to trimming and J lost 6 bases, with 18 bases between them. The germline V gene encodes CDR1 KGHSH and CDR2 LQKENI. The CDR3 extends over 16 amino acids. The full variable domain, its missing parts supplied by reference TRBV18 and TRBJ2-7, is NAGVMQNPRHLVRRRGQEARLRCSPMKGHSHVYWYRQLPEEGLKFMVYLQKENIIDESGMPKERFSAEFPKEGPSILRIQQVVRGDSAAYFCASSPPITGRRGEQYFGPGTRLTVT.

This chain joins TRBV7-9 and TRBJ2-2, with 9 positions matching TRBD2. V gave up 5 bases and J gave up 3 bases; unmatched junction bases: 7. The CDR3 contains 16 residues. Germline values: CDR1 SEHNR, CDR2 FQNEAQ (reference sequence). The CDR3 is CASSPRLADYTGELFF. The CDR3 bases are TGTGCCAGCAGCCCCCGACTAGCGGACTACACCGGGGAGCTGTTTTTT.

The V call is TRBV18, the J call TRBJ1-1, with 7 bases fitting TRBD1. There are 16 residues in the CDR3. CDR1 and CDR2 from the germline V gene are KGHSH and LQKENI. Trimming took 1 base from V and 1 from J; bases not matched to a gene: 6. The chain's CDR3 is CASSPRGTAQNTEAFF. CDR3 in DNA: TGTGCCAGCTCACCACGAGGGACAGCTCAGAACACTGAAGCTTTCTTT. Complete variable domain (other parts from reference TRBV18 and TRBJ1-1): NAGVMQNPRHLVRRRGQEARLRCSPMKGHSHVYWYRQLPEEGLKFMVYLQKENIIDESGMPKERFSAEFPKEGPSILRIQQVVRGDSAAYFCASSPRGTAQNTEAFFGQGTRLTVV.

V gene TRBV7-9 combines with J gene TRBJ2-1; tentative D call: TRBD2 (5 bases). The germline V gene has CDR1 SEHNR and CDR2 FQNEAQ (reference sequence). Trimming took 5 bases from V and 5 from J, leaving 22 bases between them. The CDR3 sequence is 17 residues long. CDR3 region: CASSPFFARVPNNEQFF. CDR3 DNA sequence: TGTGCCAGCAGCCCCTTTTTCGCGAGGGTACCAAACAATGAGCAGTTCTTC.

The count of this clone is one. The rearrangement uses TRBV5-6 and TRBJ1-2; TRBD1 might be the D (6 bases). The CDR3 contains 14 residues. Germline CDR1 SGHDT, CDR2 YYEEEE. Trimming shortened V by 1 base and J by 4 bases, and 11 bases separated the two germline ends. This chain's CDR3 is CASSLSGVVYGYTF. The CDR3 coding sequence is TGTGCCAGCAGCTTGTCAGGGGTGGTCTATGGCTACACCTTC.

CDR3 region: CATSRQVNTEAFF. CDR3 coding DNA: TGTGCCACTTCCCGACAGGTGAACACTGAAGCTTTCTTT. The V call is TRBV7-9, the J call TRBJ1-1, with a tentative D call TRBD1 (6 bases). The length of the CDR3 is 13 residues. Deletions cut 10 bases from V and 0 bases from J, with 12 bases between. Per germline, CDR1 SEHNR and CDR2 FQNEAQ (reference sequence).

The CDR3 DNA reads as TGTGCCAGCAGCTTGCGGATTATCGGGACAGCCACAGATACGCAGTATTTT. Translating gives CASSLRIIGTATDTQYF. The V and J genes are TRBV7-8 and TRBJ2-3, with 7 bases identical to TRBD1. The CDR3 length is 17 residues. Germline V gene sequence: CDR1 SGHVS, CDR2 FQNEAQ. Trimming cost V 3 bases and J 2 bases; bases outside gene matches: 11.

V usage is TRBV7-6 and J usage is TRBJ2-1; TRBD2 matches 7 bases. The CDR3 spans 14 residues. The V gene end was trimmed by 10 bases and the J gene end by 6 bases; junction bases not matched to a gene: 12. CDR1 is SGHVS, CDR2 FNYEAQ, per germline. The CDR3 coding sequence is TGTGCCACCGGAAGGCGGGAGATGGGCAATGAGCAGTTCTTC. The encoded protein is CATGRREMGNEQFF.

DNA for the CDR3: TGTGCCAGCAAAGGGGGGGCGGGACTTCTCTACGAGCAGTACTTC. It codes for CASKGGAGLLYEQYF. This sequence joins TRBV28 and TRBJ2-7, with D perhaps TRBD2 (7 bases). Per the germline V gene, CDR1 is MDHEN and CDR2 is SYDVKM. The CDR3 covers 15 residues. Trimming cost V 7 bases and J 3 bases, with 19 bases left between them.

The chain combines TRBV7-9 with TRBJ2-7; TRBD2 agrees at 12 bases. CDR1 and CDR2 from the germline V gene are SEHNR and FQNEAQ (reference sequence). The V and J ends lost 4 bases and 0 bases, in that order; junction bases with no gene match: 4. The length of the CDR3 is 16 residues. This CDR3 is CASSSTSGRSSYEQYF. The CDR3 nucleotides are TGTGCCAGCAGCTCCACTAGCGGGAGGAGCTCCTACGAGCAGTACTTC.

The J gene is TRBJ1-5, the V gene TRBV28, with TRBD1 matching over 8 bases. Losses at the gene ends were 4 bases for V and 8 bases for J; bases not matched to a gene: 7. Germline V gene data show CDR1 as MDHEN and CDR2 as SYDVKM. This CDR3 is 14 amino acids long. The CDR3 loop is CASSSWATGEPQHF. The CDR3 DNA reads TGTGCCAGCAGTTCCTGGGCGACAGGGGAGCCCCAGCATTTT.

The chain employs TRBV30 and TRBJ2-5; 7 bases map to TRBD2. The CDR3 totals 16 residues. Germline CDR1 and CDR2: GTSNPN and SVGIG (reference sequence). V dropped 2 bases and J dropped 2; count of bases not matched to a gene: 11. CDR3 nucleotides: TGTGCCTGGAGTAACTCTGGGACTAATCAACAAGAGACCCAGTACTTC. Protein sequence: CAWSNSGTNQQETQYF. Together with reference TRBV30 and TRBJ2-5, the CDR3 gives the full variable domain: SQTIHQWPATLVQPVGSPLSLECTVEGTSNPNLYWYRQAAGRGLQLLFYSVGIGQISSEVPQNLSASRPQDRQFILSSKKLLLSDSGFYLCAWSNSGTNQQETQYFGPGTRLLVL.

The V call is TRBV28, the J call TRBJ1-1, with 7 bases aligning to TRBD1. This CDR3 is built from 16 residues. Per germline, CDR1 MDHEN and CDR2 SYDVKM. V shed 6 bases, J shed 1 base, and the junction held 11 bases outside the gene matches. CDR3 protein: CASRKTGVGGNTEAFF. The CDR3 nucleotides are TGTGCCAGCAGAAAAACAGGGGTTGGGGGGAACACTGAAGCTTTCTTT.

The chain combines TRBV7-4 with TRBJ1-5; 8 bases fit TRBD1. The CDR3 spans 16 residues. V dropped 5 bases and J dropped 5; count of bases not matched to a gene: 11. CDR1 SGHVT and CDR2 SQSDAQ come from the germline V gene. CDR3 DNA sequence: TGTGCCAGCAGCATCCTCTGGGACAGGAGCTATCAGCCCCAGCATTTT. This codes for CASSILWDRSYQPQHF. The full variable domain, rest sourced from reference TRBV7-4 and TRBJ1-5, is GAGVSQSPRYKVAKRGRDVALRCDSISGHVTLYWYRQTLGQGSEVLTYSQSDAQRDKSGRPSGRFSAERPERSVSTLKIQRTEQGDSAVYLCASSILWDRSYQPQHFGDGTRLSIL.

V and J are TRBV4-2 and TRBJ1-2, with D possibly matching TRBD1 (5 bases). The germline gives CDR1 LGHNA, CDR2 YNFKEQ. The V end lost 1 base, the J end lost 4 bases, and 25 bases lay between the germline ends. The length of the CDR3 is 19 residues. This CDR3 reads CASSQALGQGGVQSYGYTF. The CDR3 nucleotides read TGTGCCAGCAGCCAAGCTCTAGGTCAGGGTGGTGTTCAATCCTATGGCTACACCTTC.

The V and J genes are TRBV28 and TRBJ1-2, with D possibly being TRBD1 (6 bases). V lost 3 bases and J lost 7, with 21 bases in between. Germline loops: CDR1 MDHEN, CDR2 SYDVKM. The CDR3 extends over 16 amino acids. CDR3 in DNA: TGTGCCAGCAGTTTTTTTGCCCGACAGGCCTATGGTGGCTACACCTTC. This encodes CASSFFARQAYGGYTF.

The chain uses TRBV2 and TRBJ2-5, with D perhaps matching TRBD2 (5 bases). The DNA end lines up better with TRBJ2-7; the J call may be wrong. The CDR3 totals 12 residues. CDR1 SNHLY and CDR2 FYNNEI come from the germline V gene. CDR3 sequence: CASSAEAYEQYF. DNA for the CDR3: TGTGCCAGCAGTGCGGAGGCGTACGAGCAGTACTTC.